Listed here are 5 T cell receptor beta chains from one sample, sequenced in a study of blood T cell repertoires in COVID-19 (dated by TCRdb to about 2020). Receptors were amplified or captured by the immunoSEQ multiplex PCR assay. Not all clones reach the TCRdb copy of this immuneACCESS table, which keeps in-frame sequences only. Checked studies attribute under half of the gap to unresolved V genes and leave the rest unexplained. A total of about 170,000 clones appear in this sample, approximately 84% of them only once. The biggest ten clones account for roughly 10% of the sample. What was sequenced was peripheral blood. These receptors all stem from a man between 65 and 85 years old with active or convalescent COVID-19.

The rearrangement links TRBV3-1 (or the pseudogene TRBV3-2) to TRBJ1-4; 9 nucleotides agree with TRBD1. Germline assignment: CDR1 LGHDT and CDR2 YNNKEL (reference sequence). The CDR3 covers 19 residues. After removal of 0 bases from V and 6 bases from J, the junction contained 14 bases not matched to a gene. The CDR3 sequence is CASSQEYGDRVSRHEKLFF. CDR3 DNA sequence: TGTGCCAGCAGCCAAGAATACGGGGACAGGGTTTCGCGTCATGAAAAACTGTTTTTT.

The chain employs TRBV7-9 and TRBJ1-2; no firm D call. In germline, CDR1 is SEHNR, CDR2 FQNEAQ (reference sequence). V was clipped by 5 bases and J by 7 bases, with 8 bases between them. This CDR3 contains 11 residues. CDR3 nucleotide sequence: TGTGCCAGCAGCGTCATGAGTGGCTACACCTTC. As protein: CASSVMSGYTF. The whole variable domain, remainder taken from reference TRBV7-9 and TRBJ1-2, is DTGVSQNPRHKITKRGQNVTFRCDPISEHNRLYWYRQTLGQGPEFLTYFQNEAQLEKSRLLSDRFSAERPKGSFSTLEIQRTEQGDSAMYLCASSVMSGYTFGSGTRLTVV.

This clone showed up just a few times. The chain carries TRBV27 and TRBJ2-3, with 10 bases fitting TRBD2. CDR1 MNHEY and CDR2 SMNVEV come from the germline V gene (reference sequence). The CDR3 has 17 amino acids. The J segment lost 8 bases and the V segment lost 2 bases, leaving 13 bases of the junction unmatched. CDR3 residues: CASSLELAGVGRGTQYF. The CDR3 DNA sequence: TGTGCCAGCAGTTTAGAGCTAGCGGGAGTTGGTAGGGGTACGCAGTATTTT.

The CDR3 DNA reads as TGTGCCAGCAGCCGAGTTGCAACTAATGAAAAACTGTTTTTT. It translates to CASSRVATNEKLFF. The V and J genes are TRBV3-1 (or the pseudogene TRBV3-2) and TRBJ1-4; D is undetermined. The CDR3 has 14 residues. CDR1 LGHDT and CDR2 YNNKEL come from the germline V gene (reference sequence). V lost 4 bases to trimming and J lost 0 bases, with 6 bases between them.

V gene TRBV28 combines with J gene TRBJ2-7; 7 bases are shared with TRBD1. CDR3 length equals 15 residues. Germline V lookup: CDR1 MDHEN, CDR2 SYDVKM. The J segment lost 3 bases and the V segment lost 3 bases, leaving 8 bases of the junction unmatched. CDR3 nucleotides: TGTGCCAGCAGTTTTTCCGGGACAGCCAACTACGAGCAGTACTTC. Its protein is CASSFSGTANYEQYF.